This T cell receptor (beta chain) was observed in a study of blood T cells in healthy people across ages. The CDR3 has 14 residues. The germline CDR1 and CDR2 sequences are DFQATT and SNEGSKA (reference sequence). V was pared by 0 bases and J by 2 bases, with 8 bases between. Combining a sample-barcoded 5' primer with a J-beta primer mix, a second PCR ran for roughly 7 to 12 cycles. TCRdb independently ran MiXCR on the 5' RACE reads; one entry per CDR3 protein. This table holds around 1,500,000 distinct CDR3 sequences, 28% found once. This clonotype was observed a few times. The sequence was obtained from a woman between 25 and 40 years old in good health. V usage is TRBV20-1 and J usage is TRBJ2-1; unclear D gene. Specimen: blood. The CDR3 DNA is TGCAGTGCTAGAGAGGGGATAACCTACAATGAGCAGTTCTTC. Translating gives CSAREGITYNEQFF.